Listed below are T cell receptor beta chains from one sample, sequenced in a study of shared clonotypes between healthy human individuals. Generated by immunoSEQ multiplex PCR, the TCRdb table keeps only in-frame clones and is missing some. The profile shows 2 million to 2.5 million clones, roughly 92% of them singletons. The sample taken for sequencing was naive CD4+ T cells from PBMCs. The origin of the receptors is a young man in good health. Some clones in this sample may be carry-over from other donors' samples. Both conserved end residues are part of each CDR3. A D gene is named only where the DNA matches it firmly. For some rows the clone size is stated as once, few or many, or as a class when expanded; others skip it.

DNA	CDR3	J	size	D	V
TGTGCCAGCACCAGACTAGTTTTTCCTCTCAATGAGCAGTTCTTC	CASTRLVFPLNEQFF	TRBJ2-1	NA	NA	TRBV6-1
TGTGCCTCCTCACCCCCAGCAGGACGAGGAAACACCATATATTTT	CASSPPAGRGNTIYF	TRBJ1-3	NA	NA	TRBV28
TGTGCCAGTAGTATAGAGGCTAGCGGGGGAGTCGGGGAGCTGTTTTTT	CASSIEASGGVGELFF	TRBJ2-2	NA	TRBD2	TRBV19
TGTGCCAGCAGCTTTAGACGACAAGAGACCCAGTACTTC	CASSFRRQETQYF	TRBJ2-5	NA	NA	TRBV7-6
TGTGCCAGCAGCGACACTAGCGTCAATGAGCAGTTCTTC	CASSDTSVNEQFF	TRBJ2-1	NA	TRBD2	TRBV7-3
TGTGCCAGCAGCGCTACGGGCCTCACAGCAGCTTTCTTT	CASSATGLTAAFF	TRBJ1-1	NA	NA	TRBV7-9
TGTGCCAGCAGATCGGACCGGGACAGGGGGCTCGAGCAGTACTTC	CASRSDRDRGLEQYF	TRBJ2-7	NA	TRBD1	TRBV28
TGTGCCAGCAGTGATTCCAGGGCGAATCGCAATGAGCAGTTCTTC	CASSDSRANRNEQFF	TRBJ2-1	NA	NA	TRBV25-1
TGTGCCAGCAGCCTTCCTGGGATTGAAGAGACCCAGTACTTC	CASSLPGIEETQYF	TRBJ2-5	NA	NA	TRBV2
TGCGCCAGCAGTCCCCAGGGGCTATTGAACTATGGCTACACCTTC	CASSPQGLLNYGYTF	TRBJ1-2	NA	NA	TRBV4-3
TGTGCCAGCAGGGGACAGGGGGTCAATGAAAAACTGTTTTTT	CASRGQGVNEKLFF	TRBJ1-4	NA	TRBD1	TRBV6-1
TGTGCCAGCAGTCGGGCCGATTTAAGCACAGATACGCAGTATTTT	CASSRADLSTDTQYF	TRBJ2-3	NA	NA	TRBV11-2
TGTGCCAGAAGCTTCGGACAGGCCGATCGCAATCAGCCCCAGCATTTT	CARSFGQADRNQPQHF	TRBJ1-5	NA	TRBD1	TRBV5-3
TGTGCCAGCAGTTTTGGAAGTGGACTAGTCCAGTACTTC	CASSFGSGLVQYF	TRBJ2-7	NA	TRBD2	TRBV28
TGTGCCAGCAGCCAAGTTTCCGCTGGGGGTTTGGGACAAGAGACCCAGTACTTC	CASSQVSAGGLGQETQYF	TRBJ2-5	NA	NA	TRBV4-2
TGTGCCAGCAGCTTGGGACGGGGGGCGCGAAGTCCAGAGACCCAGTACTTC	CASSLGRGARSPETQYF	TRBJ2-5	once	NA	TRBV5-4
TGCGCCAGCAGCCCAGGACAGAGCTCCTACAATGAGCAGTTCTTC	CASSPGQSSYNEQFF	TRBJ2-1	NA	NA	TRBV5-1
TGTGCCAGCAGTTACTCGGGTCGGGGGGGAGACTACGAGCAGTACTTC	CASSYSGRGGDYEQYF	TRBJ2-7	NA	TRBD2	TRBV6-5
TGTGCCAGCAGCCCGGGGCCAGGGAAAAGAGAGACCCAGTACTTC	CASSPGPGKRETQYF	TRBJ2-5	NA	NA	TRBV5-8
TGTGCCAGCAGCCCGGGACAGGGCTATAACTATGGCTACACCTTC	CASSPGQGYNYGYTF	TRBJ1-2	NA	TRBD1	TRBV5-8